What follows are 32 T cell receptor beta chains derived from one specimen sequenced in a study of OX40 agonist ivuxolimab in advanced cancers. Assay used: immunoSEQ multiplex PCR; TCRdb lists only in-frame clones, some missing. Here the sample spans about 35,000 clones, around four fifths being singletons. Sequences were derived from CD4+ or CD8+ T cells sorted from blood, sampled in a trial of the OX40 agonist ivuxolimab. The receptors stem from an adult with an advanced solid tumor such as melanoma, head and neck, liver or kidney cancer.

J is TRBJ2-5 and V is TRBV18; D ambiguous. Per the germline V gene, CDR1 is KGHSH and CDR2 is LQKENI. The CDR3 totals 13 residues. With 3 bases removed from V and 4 bases from J, the gap between germline ends came to 9 bases. The CDR3 bases are TGTGCCAGCTCACCCCAGACGAGAGAGACCCAGTACTTC. This sequence encodes CASSPQTRETQYF. Looking up the rest from reference TRBV18 and TRBJ2-5 gives the full variable domain: NAGVMQNPRHLVRRRGQEARLRCSPMKGHSHVYWYRQLPEEGLKFMVYLQKENIIDESGMPKERFSAEFPKEGPSILRIQQVVRGDSAAYFCASSPQTRETQYFGPGTRLLVL.

This chain links TRBV19 with TRBJ2-1; 14 positions match TRBD2. CDR1 and CDR2 (germline): LNHDA, SQIVND (reference sequence). This CDR3 is 15 amino acids long. The junction had 2 bases not matched to a gene; V was cut back by 6 bases and J by 4 bases. As DNA, the CDR3 is TGTGCCAGTAGGGGGACTAGCGGGAGTTACAATGAGCAGTTCTTC. This encodes CASRGTSGSYNEQFF.

The chain employs TRBV11-1 and TRBJ2-3; TRBD1 matches 8 bases. This CDR3 spans 18 amino acids. Germline CDR1 and CDR2: SGHAT and FQDESV (reference sequence). After removal of 5 bases from V and 0 bases from J, the junction contained 13 bases not matched to a gene. The CDR3 loop reads CASSPTGQGLASTDTQYF. CDR3 DNA sequence: TGTGCCAGCAGCCCTACAGGACAGGGTTTGGCTAGCACAGATACGCAGTATTTT. Using reference TRBV11-1 and TRBJ2-3 for the parts outside the CDR3, the full variable domain is EAEVAQSPRYKITEKSQAVAFWCDPISGHATLYWYRQILGQGPELLVQFQDESVVDDSQLPKDRFSAERLKGVDSTLKIQPAELGDSAMYLCASSPTGQGLASTDTQYFGPGTRLTVL.

The chain employs TRBV5-1 and TRBJ2-1; 10 positions agree with TRBD2. CDR1 and CDR2 from the germline V gene are SGHRS and YFSETQ. J gave up 7 bases and V 0 bases, and 4 bases lay outside the gene matches. The CDR3 runs 15 residues. In DNA form, the CDR3 reads TGCGCCAGCAGCTTGGCAAGCGGGAGGGGGAATGAGCAGTTCTTC. The encoded protein is CASSLASGRGNEQFF.

This clone was observed a handful of times. Other nucleotide sequences from this sample produce the same CDR3. The genes are TRBV5-1 and TRBJ2-5, with TRBD2 matching over 7 bases. CDR1 is SGHRS, CDR2 YFSETQ, per germline. The CDR3 is 15 amino acids. Unmatched junction bases numbered 11, after V lost 7 bases and J lost 2 bases. The CDR3 coding sequence is TGCGCCAGCTCGCCGACGGGGGGAGGGCAAGAGACCCAGTACTTC. Translated, it gives CASSPTGGGQETQYF.

V and J are TRBV5-1 and TRBJ1-1; D unresolved. Trimming shortened V by 5 bases and J by 1 base, and 9 bases separated the two germline ends. The CDR3 sequence is 13 residues long. Germline-derived CDR1 and CDR2 are SGHRS and YFSETQ. The CDR3 protein is CASRERQNTEAFF. CDR3 DNA: TGCGCCAGCAGGGAAAGGCAGAACACTGAAGCTTTCTTT. Supplemented by reference TRBV5-1 and TRBJ1-1, the full variable domain reads KAGVTQTPRYLIKTRGQQVTLSCSPISGHRSVSWYQQTPGQGLQFLFEYFSETQRNKGNFPGRFSGRQFSNSRSEMNVSTLELGDSALYLCASRERQNTEAFFGQGTRLTVV.

The V call is TRBV7-8, the J call TRBJ2-7; 8 bases match TRBD2. Looked up from germline, CDR1 is SGHVS and CDR2 is FQNEAQ. CDR3 length equals 13 residues. V lost 5 bases, J lost 7 bases, and 7 bases stayed unmatched. CDR3 protein: CASSPGRGDEQYF. The CDR3 DNA follows: TGTGCCAGCAGCCCCGGGAGGGGGGATGAGCAGTACTTC.

V is TRBV5-1 and J is TRBJ2-3; D perhaps matches TRBD1 (5 bases). Trimming took 0 bases from V and 2 from J, leaving 10 bases between them. Germline V lookup: CDR1 SGHRS, CDR2 YFSETQ. The CDR3 is 15 amino acids. CDR3 coding DNA: TGCGCCAGCAGCTTGGAGGGGCAGGACACAGATACGCAGTATTTT. Its protein product is CASSLEGQDTDTQYF.

The chain has TRBV5-1 and TRBJ1-3; 10 nucleotides agree with TRBD1. This CDR3 contains 15 residues. CDR1 is SGHRS and CDR2 is YFSETQ in the germline V gene. V trimming: 3 bases; J trimming: 2 bases; junction bases outside the gene matches: 2. The CDR3 DNA reads as TGCGCCAGCAGCTCCGGGACAGGGGCTGGAAACACCATATATTTT. As protein: CASSSGTGAGNTIYF. Supplemented by reference TRBV5-1 and TRBJ1-3, the full variable domain reads KAGVTQTPRYLIKTRGQQVTLSCSPISGHRSVSWYQQTPGQGLQFLFEYFSETQRNKGNFPGRFSGRQFSNSRSEMNVSTLELGDSALYLCASSSGTGAGNTIYFGEGSWLTVV.

The V gene is TRBV19, the J gene TRBJ1-1, with 8 bases aligning to TRBD1. Germline V lookup: CDR1 LNHDA, CDR2 SQIVND (reference sequence). V trimming: 6 bases; J trimming: 0 bases; junction bases outside the gene matches: 6. The CDR3 sequence is 15 residues long. In DNA form, the CDR3 reads TGTGCCAGTAGATCCCCGGGACAGGTGAACACTGAAGCTTTCTTT. This codes for CASRSPGQVNTEAFF.

The chain has TRBV28 and TRBJ2-5; D possibly matches TRBD1 or TRBD2 (6 bases each). This CDR3 is built from 15 residues. V shed 3 bases and J shed 1 base, with 12 bases lying between them. Germline assignment: CDR1 MDHEN and CDR2 SYDVKM. CDR3 amino acids: CASSFRGTIQETQYF. The CDR3 coding sequence is TGTGCCAGCAGTTTCCGCGGGACAATCCAAGAGACCCAGTACTTC.

The chain carries TRBV28 and TRBJ1-2; no clear D. CDR3 length equals 13 residues. CDR1 MDHEN and CDR2 SYDVKM come from the germline V gene. The germline V and J ends were trimmed by 6 bases and 1 base, with 9 bases remaining between them. CDR3 protein: CASSPGDNYGYTF. The CDR3 DNA reads TGTGCCAGCAGCCCTGGGGATAACTATGGCTACACCTTC.

V is TRBV4-1 and J is TRBJ1-2; no clear D gene. This CDR3 spans 14 amino acids. V dropped 0 bases and J dropped 8 bases, with 13 bases sitting between them. Germline-derived CDR1 and CDR2 are MGHRA and YSYEKL. CDR3 bases: TGCGCCAGCAGCCAAGAGCGCCTTGTAGGGGGCTACACCTTC. Translation: CASSQERLVGGYTF.

DNA for the CDR3: TGTGCCAGCAGCTTAGGGACAAGTACGCAGTATTTT. It specifies CASSLGTSTQYF. The chain has TRBV7-9 and TRBJ2-3; D is perhaps TRBD1 (5 bases). Trimming left V 1 base short and J 8 bases short, with 7 bases between. Germline loops: CDR1 SEHNR, CDR2 FQNEAQ (reference sequence). The CDR3 consists of 12 residues.

The V gene is TRBV6-6, the J gene TRBJ1-5, with 8 bases identical to TRBD1. Losses at the gene ends were 7 bases for V and 6 bases for J; bases not matched to a gene: 14. In germline, CDR1 is MNHNY, CDR2 SVGAGI (reference sequence). The CDR3 runs 16 residues. The CDR3 nucleotides read TGTGCCAGCACCACCGGGCCAGGGGGCAGCGGTCAGCCCCAGCATTTT. This translates into CASTTGPGGSGQPQHF.

A few counts support this clone. The DNA of the CDR3 is TGTGCCAGCAGACGACAGGGGGTCGGGGAGCTGTTTTTT. It yields the protein CASRRQGVGELFF. V and J are TRBV28 and TRBJ2-2; 9 bases map to TRBD1. Per the germline V gene, CDR1 is MDHEN and CDR2 is SYDVKM. Germline trimming cut 6 bases from V and 7 bases from J; bases unmatched to any gene: 3. The CDR3 covers 13 residues. The full variable domain, rest sourced from reference TRBV28 and TRBJ2-2, is DVKVTQSSRYLVKRTGEKVFLECVQDMDHENMFWYRQDPGLGLRLIYFSYDVKMKEKGDIPEGYSVSREKKERFSLILESASTNQTSMYLCASRRQGVGELFFGEGSRLTVL.

The chain uses TRBV7-6 and TRBJ2-1, with 12 nucleotides matching TRBD2. The CDR3 has 15 residues. The V and J ends lost 5 bases and 6 bases, in that order; junction bases with no gene match: 5. The germline V gene encodes CDR1 SGHVS and CDR2 FNYEAQ. The CDR3 region is CASSAVTSGSNEQFF. The CDR3 region has the DNA TGTGCCAGCAGCGCCGTGACTAGCGGGAGCAATGAGCAGTTCTTC.

The gene calls are TRBV4-1 and TRBJ2-1; D is uncertain. Germline V gene data show CDR1 as MGHRA and CDR2 as YSYEKL. Trimming took 4 bases from V and 8 from J, leaving 15 bases between them. CDR3 length: 14 amino acids. The CDR3 DNA reads as TGCGCCAGCAGCCTCCTCCAGGTAATCGATGAGCAGTTCTTC. As protein: CASSLLQVIDEQFF.

This clone is medium-sized within its sample. The rearrangement uses TRBV5-4 and TRBJ1-1; D not resolved. This CDR3 comprises 13 residues. Trimming took 0 bases from V and 3 from J, leaving 6 bases between them. CDR1 and CDR2 from the germline V gene are SGHNT and YYREEE (reference sequence). The CDR3 spells CASSLDSDTEAFF. CDR3 nucleotide sequence: TGTGCCAGCAGCTTGGACAGTGACACTGAAGCTTTCTTT.

The CDR3: CASSPDGVSNEKLFF. The CDR3, as DNA: TGTGCCAGCAGCCCAGATGGGGTGTCAAATGAAAAACTGTTTTTT. V and J are TRBV9 and TRBJ1-4; no definite D call. Looked up from germline, CDR1 is SGDLS and CDR2 is YYNGEE. Trimming took 4 bases from V and 5 from J, leaving 15 bases between them. This CDR3 is 15 amino acids long.

This chain connects TRBV13 to TRBJ2-7; 7 bases map to TRBD1. Trimming took 0 bases from V and 10 from J; bases not matched to a gene: 9. Germline V lookup: CDR1 PRHDT, CDR2 FYEKMQ (reference sequence). The CDR3 is 14 amino acids. CDR3 bases: TGTGCCAGCAGCTTAGGCCTATGGGACAGCAATCAGTACTTC. Residues: CASSLGLWDSNQYF.

V usage is TRBV2 and J usage is TRBJ2-7, with a possible D match to TRBD2 (6 bases). Germline lookup yields CDR1 SNHLY and CDR2 FYNNEI. The V end was cut by 4 bases, the J end by 5 bases, with 9 bases between. The CDR3 has 12 amino acids. CDR3 amino acids: CASSATSNEQYF. The CDR3 nucleotides read TGTGCCAGCAGTGCCACTAGCAACGAGCAGTACTTC.

This clone appeared a few times. The V and J genes are TRBV5-1 and TRBJ1-6; 11 bases align to TRBD1. The CDR3 extends over 14 amino acids. V gave up 3 bases and J gave up 9 bases; unmatched junction bases: 2. CDR1 is SGHRS, CDR2 YFSETQ, per germline. The CDR3, as DNA: TGCGCCAGCAGCTCGGGGACAGGGGGTTCACCCCTCCACTTT. This sequence encodes CASSSGTGGSPLHF.

The V gene is TRBV5-8, the J gene TRBJ2-1; D may be TRBD2 (6 bases). The CDR3 sequence is 15 residues long. Trimming left V 2 bases short and J 4 bases short, with 13 bases between. Looked up from germline, CDR1 is SGHTS and CDR2 is YDEGEE. CDR3 in DNA: TGTGCCAGCAGCTTAGGAACTAGCACGTACAATGAGCAGTTCTTC. Its protein product is CASSLGTSTYNEQFF.

This chain uses TRBV12-2 with TRBJ2-1; the table names TRBD2, a call not compared with the DNA. TRBV12-2 is reported as a pseudogene. The CDR3 covers 18 residues. The CDR3 DNA is TGTGCAAGTCGCTTAGCGCGGGTCACTAGCGCCTCCTACAATGAGCAGTTCTTC. It translates to CASRLARVTSASYNEQFF.

V and J are TRBV27 and TRBJ2-2, with 8 bases aligning to TRBD1. The CDR3 totals 17 residues. Trimming at V came to 1 base and at J to 2 bases, leaving 6 bases not matched to a gene. Germline V gene lookup returns CDR1 MNHEY and CDR2 SMNVEV (reference sequence). CDR3 protein: CASSLLGDRTNTGELFF. The CDR3 DNA sequence: TGTGCCAGCAGTTTATTGGGGGACAGGACAAACACCGGGGAGCTGTTTTTT.

This chain joins TRBV5-4 and TRBJ2-7; D is uncertain. Trimming removed 2 bases from V and 0 bases from J, with 6 bases in between. The CDR3 is made up of 13 amino acids. Per germline, CDR1 SGHNT and CDR2 YYREEE (reference sequence). CDR3 bases: TGTGCCAGCAGCTTAAGCTCCTCCTACGAGCAGTACTTC. This codes for CASSLSSSYEQYF.

The chain recombines TRBV18 with TRBJ1-2; D unresolved. The CDR3 loop spans 14 amino acids. Germline loops: CDR1 KGHSH, CDR2 LQKENI. Trimming stripped 2 bases from V and 2 bases from J, with 9 bases between. The CDR3 region is CASSPNEGNYGYTF. CDR3 nucleotide sequence: TGTGCCAGCTCACCAAACGAGGGAAACTATGGCTACACCTTC.

V is TRBV18 and J is TRBJ2-7, with D perhaps TRBD2 (6 bases). The CDR3 is made up of 12 amino acids. The ends were cut back, 6 bases at V and 5 bases at J, with 11 bases in the middle. Germline values: CDR1 KGHSH, CDR2 LQKENI. This CDR3 reads CASSNLANEQYF. The CDR3 nucleotides are TGTGCCAGCTCGAACCTAGCGAACGAGCAGTACTTC.

The chain links TRBV28 to TRBJ2-5; possible D gene TRBD2, 5 bases. Germline assignment: CDR1 MDHEN and CDR2 SYDVKM. Deletions cut 5 bases from V and 4 bases from J, with 14 bases between. This CDR3 has 14 amino acids. The CDR3 loop is CASSIQLRGETQYF. Here the CDR3 DNA reads TGTGCCAGCAGTATACAGCTCCGGGGAGAGACCCAGTACTTC.

This clone was detected once. V gene TRBV7-2 combines with J gene TRBJ2-7; 8 positions match TRBD1. There are 15 residues in the CDR3. J lost 1 base, V lost 6 bases, and 8 bases had no gene match. Germline-derived CDR1 and CDR2 are SGHTA and FQGNSA. CDR3 DNA sequence: TGTGCCAGCAGAAGCCCGGGACAGGCTTCCTACGAGCAGTACTTC. Protein product: CASRSPGQASYEQYF. The variable domain in full, completed from reference TRBV7-2 and TRBJ2-7, reads GAGVSQSPSNKVTEKGKDVELRCDPISGHTALYWYRQSLGQGLEFLIYFQGNSAPDKSGLPSDRFSAERTGGSVSTLTIQRTQQEDSAVYLCASRSPGQASYEQYFGPGTRLTVT.

This chain uses TRBV6-1 with TRBJ2-7; TRBD2 agrees at 12 bases. The CDR3 has 14 residues. The V and J ends lost 6 bases and 3 bases, in that order; junction bases with no gene match: 3. CDR1 is MNHNS, CDR2 SASEGT, per germline. The CDR3 region is CASRPTSGSYEQYF. CDR3 in DNA: TGTGCCAGCAGGCCGACTAGCGGGAGCTACGAGCAGTACTTC.